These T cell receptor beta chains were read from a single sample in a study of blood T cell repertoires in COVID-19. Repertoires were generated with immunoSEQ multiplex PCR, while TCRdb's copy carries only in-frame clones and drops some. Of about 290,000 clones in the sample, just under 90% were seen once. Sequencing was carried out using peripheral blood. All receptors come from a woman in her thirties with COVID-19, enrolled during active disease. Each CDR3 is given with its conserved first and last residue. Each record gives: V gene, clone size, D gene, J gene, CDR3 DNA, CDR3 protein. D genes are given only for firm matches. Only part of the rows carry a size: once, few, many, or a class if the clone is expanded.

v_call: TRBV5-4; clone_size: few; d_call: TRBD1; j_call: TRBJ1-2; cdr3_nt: TGTGCCAGCAGCCCGGCGAGGGGGCCTGGCTACACCTTC; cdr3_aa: CASSPARGPGYTF
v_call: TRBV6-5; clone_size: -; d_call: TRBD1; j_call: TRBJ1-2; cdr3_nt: TGTGCCAGCAAAAGAGCTGCAGGGGGACGTGGCTACACCTTC; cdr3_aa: CASKRAAGGRGYTF
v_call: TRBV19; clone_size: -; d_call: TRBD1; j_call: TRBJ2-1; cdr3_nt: TGTGCCAGTAGTATTCGAGACAGGGGTCACAATGAGCAGTTCTTC; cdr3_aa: CASSIRDRGHNEQFF
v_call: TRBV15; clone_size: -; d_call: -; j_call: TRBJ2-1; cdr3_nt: TGTGCCACCAGCAGCCCCCTAGAGGTTTTCGTCAATGAGCAGTTCTTC; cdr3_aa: CATSSPLEVFVNEQFF
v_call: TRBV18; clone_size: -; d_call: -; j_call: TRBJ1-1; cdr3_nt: TGTGCCAGCTCACCAAACAGGCCCATAGGAGACACTGAAGCTTTCTTT; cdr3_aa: CASSPNRPIGDTEAFF
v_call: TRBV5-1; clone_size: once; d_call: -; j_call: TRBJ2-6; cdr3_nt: TGCGCCAGCAGCCGGTACGTTGGGGCCAACGTCCTGACTTTC; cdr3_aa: CASSRYVGANVLTF
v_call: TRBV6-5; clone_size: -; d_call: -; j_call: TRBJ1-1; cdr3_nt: TGTGCCAGCAGTTACTCCGGGACAAGGACTGAAGCTTTCTTT; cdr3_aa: CASSYSGTRTEAFF
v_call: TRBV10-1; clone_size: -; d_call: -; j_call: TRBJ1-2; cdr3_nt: TGCGCCAGCAGTGAGAGCTCCTATGGCTACACCTTC; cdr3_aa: CASSESSYGYTF
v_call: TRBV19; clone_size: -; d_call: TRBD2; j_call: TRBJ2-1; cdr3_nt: TGTGCCAGCACGTCCGTCGGGGGGAGTTACAATGAGCAGTTCTTC; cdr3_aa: CASTSVGGSYNEQFF
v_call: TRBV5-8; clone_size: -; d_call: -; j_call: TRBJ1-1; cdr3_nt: TGTGCCAGCAGCTTGCATACGACTAGGCACACTGAAGCTTTCTTT; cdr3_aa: CASSLHTTRHTEAFF
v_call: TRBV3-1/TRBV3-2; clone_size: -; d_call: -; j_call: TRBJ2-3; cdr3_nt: TGTGCCAGCAGCCAAGGTAGGAGACCCCATACGCAGTATTTT; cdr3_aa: CASSQGRRPHTQYF
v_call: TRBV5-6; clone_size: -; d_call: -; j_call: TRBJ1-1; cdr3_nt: TGTGCCAGCAGCTTCTGGCCCCCCCGAGGGCGGGGGGACACTGAAGCTTTCTTT; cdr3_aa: CASSFWPPRGRGDTEAFF
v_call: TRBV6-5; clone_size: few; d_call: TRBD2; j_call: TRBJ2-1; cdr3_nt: TGTGCCAGCAGCCTAGCGGACTCCTACAATGAGCAGTTCTTC; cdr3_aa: CASSLADSYNEQFF
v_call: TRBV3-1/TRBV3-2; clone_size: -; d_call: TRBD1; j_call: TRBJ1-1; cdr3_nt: TGTGCCAGCAGCCCGTGGGACAGGGTAAACACTGAAGCTTTCTTT; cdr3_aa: CASSPWDRVNTEAFF
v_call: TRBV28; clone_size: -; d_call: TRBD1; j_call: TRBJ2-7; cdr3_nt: TGTGCCAGCAGTCCTCTGGACAGGTTCACCTACGAGCAGTACTTC; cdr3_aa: CASSPLDRFTYEQYF
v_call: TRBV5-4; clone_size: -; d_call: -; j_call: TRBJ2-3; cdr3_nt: TGTGCCAGCGCCACGGAGGGTACGCAGTATTTT; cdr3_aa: CASATEGTQYF
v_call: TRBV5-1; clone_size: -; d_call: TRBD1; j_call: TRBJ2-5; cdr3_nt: TGCGCCAGCAGCTTGGGGACGGGACAGGGCCTCGGGGAGACCCAGTACTTC; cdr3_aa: CASSLGTGQGLGETQYF
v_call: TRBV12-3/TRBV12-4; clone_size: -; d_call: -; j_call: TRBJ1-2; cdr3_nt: TGTGCCAGCAGTCCAAGCGGCGGTATAGGCTACACCTTC; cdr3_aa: CASSPSGGIGYTF